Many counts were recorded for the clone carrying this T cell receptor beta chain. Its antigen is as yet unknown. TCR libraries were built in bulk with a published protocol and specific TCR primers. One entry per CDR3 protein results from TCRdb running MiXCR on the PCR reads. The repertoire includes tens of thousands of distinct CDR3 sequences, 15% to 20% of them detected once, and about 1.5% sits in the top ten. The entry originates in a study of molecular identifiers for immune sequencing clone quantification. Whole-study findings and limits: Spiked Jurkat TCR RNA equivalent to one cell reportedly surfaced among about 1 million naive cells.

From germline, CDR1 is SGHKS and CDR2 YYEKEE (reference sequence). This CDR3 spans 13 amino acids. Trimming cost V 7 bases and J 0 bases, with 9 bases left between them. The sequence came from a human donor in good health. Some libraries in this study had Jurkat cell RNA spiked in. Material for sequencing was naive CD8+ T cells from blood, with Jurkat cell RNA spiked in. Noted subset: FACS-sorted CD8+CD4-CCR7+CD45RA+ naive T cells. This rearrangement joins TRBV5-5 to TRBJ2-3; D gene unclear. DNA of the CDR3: TGTGCCAGCTTACGGACCAGCACAGATACGCAGTATTTT. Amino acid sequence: CASLRTSTDTQYF.